The rows below give T cell receptor beta chains drawn from one sample of a study of T cells in tuberculosis. Sequenced by immunoSEQ multiplex PCR; TCRdb stores in-frame clones only, minus some. The table lists some 34,000 clones, roughly 92% of them singletons. Material for sequencing was PBMCs. These receptors all stem from a donor aged 10-30 years with latent tuberculosis or without tuberculosis infection. Some clones in this sample may be carry-over from other donors' samples. Both conserved end residues are part of each CDR3. The D gene is left open where the match is weak. Where a row states a size, it is once, few, many or the class of an expanded clone; other rows omit it.

D	size	V	J	DNA	CDR3
-	once	TRBV6-1	TRBJ1-1	TGTGCCAGCAACCTACGCAGGGATGTAAAAACTGAAGCTTTCTTT	CASNLRRDVKTEAFF
-	once	TRBV5-6	TRBJ1-5	TGTGCCAGCAGCGCCAGCGAACGGATCAATCAGCCCCAGCATTTT	CASSASERINQPQHF
TRBD1	-	TRBV6-1	TRBJ2-7	TGTGCCAGCAGACTGACAGGGGGCCTGTACGAGCAGTACTTC	CASRLTGGLYEQYF
-	-	TRBV11-2	TRBJ2-3	TGTGCCAGCAGCTTAGATGGGGCATCGTCGGATACGCAGTATTTT	CASSLDGASSDTQYF
-	-	TRBV11-2	TRBJ2-2	TGTGCCAGCAGCAATGGGGGGTTCGGCGGGGAGCTGTTTTTT	CASSNGGFGGELFF
-	-	TRBV28	TRBJ1-4	TGTGCCATCACAGACACAACTAATGAAAAACTGTTTTTT	CAITDTTNEKLFF
TRBD2	-	TRBV5-6	TRBJ2-1	TGTGCCAGCATTTTTCGGGGACTAGAGGGTAATGAGCAGTTCTTC	CASIFRGLEGNEQFF
-	-	TRBV7-9	TRBJ1-1	TGTGCCAGCAGGAGGGCGAGCGCTGAAGCTTTCTTT	CASRRASAEAFF
TRBD1	-	TRBV6-4	TRBJ2-2	TGTGCCAGCAGTAGGGACAGGGGGACCGGGGAGCTGTTTTTT	CASSRDRGTGELFF
-	-	TRBV11-2	TRBJ2-2	TGTGCCAGCAGTCCAGATAAGGGGGAAGGCACCGGGGAGCTGTTTTTT	CASSPDKGEGTGELFF
-	-	TRBV30	TRBJ1-1	TGTGCCTGGAGTTCGGACACTGAAGCTTTCTTT	CAWSSDTEAFF
-	-	TRBV7-9	TRBJ1-1	TGTGCCAGCAGCCATTCCGGGGGAACTGAAGCTTTCTTT	CASSHSGGTEAFF
TRBD1	-	TRBV6-1	TRBJ1-2	TGTGCCAGCAGTGCCGGGACAGATGGCTATGGCTACACCTTC	CASSAGTDGYGYTF
TRBD2	-	TRBV4-1	TRBJ2-1	TGCGCCAGCAGCCAATTCCCGACTAGCGGGTGGCCTAGTGAGCAGTTCTTC	CASSQFPTSGWPSEQFF
TRBD1	-	TRBV27	TRBJ2-7	TGTGCCAGCAATAGTGGACAGGGAGATGTCTACGAGCAGTACTTC	CASNSGQGDVYEQYF
TRBD1	-	TRBV4-1	TRBJ2-7	TGCGCCAGCAGCCAAGAAGGGACAGGGCCCTACGAGCAGTACTTC	CASSQEGTGPYEQYF
-	-	TRBV6-1	TRBJ1-4	TGTGCCAGCAGTGAGGAAACGGATACAGGGAACTTTTTT	CASSEETDTGNFF
-	-	TRBV18	TRBJ1-5	TGTGCCAGCTCAGACTTCGACAGCGATCAGCCCCAGCATTTT	CASSDFDSDQPQHF
TRBD1	-	TRBV28	TRBJ2-1	TGTGCCAGCAGTGATGACAGGGGGCTTAACAATGAGCAGTTCTTC	CASSDDRGLNNEQFF
TRBD1	-	TRBV10-3	TRBJ1-1	TGTGCCATCATTACGAGGGGGCGAGCTTTCTTT	CAIITRGRAFF
TRBD2	-	TRBV28	TRBJ2-3	TGTGCCAGCAGTCCCCCGGGACTAGCGGGAGATACGCAGTATTTT	CASSPPGLAGDTQYF
TRBD1	-	TRBV6-6	TRBJ1-2	TGTGCCAGCACCACCATAGCGGACAGGGGGGGTGGCTACACCTTC	CASTTIADRGGGYTF
-	-	TRBV10-3	TRBJ1-4	TGTGCCATCAGTGAGTCGTCCTCTAATGAAAAACTGTTTTTT	CAISESSSNEKLFF
-	large	TRBV6-5	TRBJ2-7	TGTGCCAGCAGTTACTCGGACAGAGTTTACGAGCAGTACTTC	CASSYSDRVYEQYF
TRBD1	few	TRBV5-4	TRBJ1-2	TGTGCCAGCACCATAAGGGACAGGGCTAACTATGGCTACACCTTC	CASTIRDRANYGYTF
-	-	TRBV18	TRBJ1-4	TGTGCCAGCTCACCTACAGTTAATGAAAAACTGTTTTTT	CASSPTVNEKLFF
-	once	TRBV5-1	TRBJ1-1	TGCGCCAGCAGCTTGGACCAGGCGCCCACTGAAGCTTTCTTT	CASSLDQAPTEAFF
TRBD2	once	TRBV6-6	TRBJ2-7	TGTGCCAGCAGTTACCCTGGTACTAGCGGTTACGAGCAGTACTTC	CASSYPGTSGYEQYF
TRBD1	-	TRBV28	TRBJ1-1	TGTGCCAGCAGTCTCGTGGGACAGGGGGATGGTGGGACTGAAGCTTTCTTT	CASSLVGQGDGGTEAFF
-	once	TRBV4-1	TRBJ1-1	TGCGCCAGCAGCCAAGATCATGGGGGCCGGACTGAAGCTTTCTTT	CASSQDHGGRTEAFF
-	-	TRBV6-5	TRBJ2-5	TGTGCCAGCAGTGGGCGACAGGCCCTCCAAGAGACCCAGTACTTC	CASSGRQALQETQYF
-	-	TRBV28	TRBJ2-7	TGTGCCAGCAGTTTGACAGAGGCGGTACGGGAGCAGTACTTC	CASSLTEAVREQYF
-	-	TRBV4-1	TRBJ2-7	TGCGCCAGCAGCCACCTGGGAGAAGAGCTCTACGAGCAGTACTTC	CASSHLGEELYEQYF
TRBD1	-	TRBV5-8	TRBJ1-2	TGTGCCAGCAGCACTGGGACAGGGGGCGGAGATGGCTACACCTTC	CASSTGTGGGDGYTF
TRBD1	-	TRBV5-1	TRBJ2-4	TGCGCCAGCAGCAGGACAGGGGAGGCAAACATTCAGTACTTC	CASSRTGEANIQYF
TRBD1	-	TRBV27	TRBJ2-1	TGTGCCAGCAGTTTATGGCCGGGACAGGGGCTAAATGAGCAGTTCTTC	CASSLWPGQGLNEQFF
-	-	TRBV6-6	TRBJ2-7	TGTGCCAGCGAACTCAACGCGGGGAGATCCTACGAGCAGTACTTC	CASELNAGRSYEQYF
-	-	TRBV9	TRBJ2-1	TGTGCCAGCAGCGTAGCCCGCGCCAATGAGCAGTTCTTC	CASSVARANEQFF
TRBD1	-	TRBV9	TRBJ2-3	TGTGCCAGCAGCGCAAAGGGACAGGGACGAGATACGCAGTATTTT	CASSAKGQGRDTQYF
TRBD1	-	TRBV2	TRBJ2-1	TGTGCCAGCAGAGTGACAGGGGGCTCCTACAATGAGCAGTTCTTC	CASRVTGGSYNEQFF
TRBD1	-	TRBV6-5	TRBJ1-2	TGTGCCAGCAGTTACTGGTCACCGGGACAGGGGGATGGCTACACCTTC	CASSYWSPGQGDGYTF
TRBD1	-	TRBV14	TRBJ2-6	TGTGCCAGCAGCCCGCCGGGACAGGGATCTGGGGCCAACGTCCTGACTTTC	CASSPPGQGSGANVLTF
-	-	TRBV28	TRBJ2-7	TGTGCCAGCAGTTTAACAACAGTAAACGAGCAGTACTTC	CASSLTTVNEQYF
-	-	TRBV27	TRBJ1-4	TGTGCCAGCAGTTTTGCGGGGGAGGGAGAAAAACTGTTTTTT	CASSFAGEGEKLFF
TRBD1	-	TRBV27	TRBJ2-7	TGTGCCAGCAGTTTGAGACAGGGGGCCTACGAGCAGTACTTC	CASSLRQGAYEQYF
TRBD1	-	TRBV5-1	TRBJ2-2	TGCGCCAGCAGGCCCGGGACAGGGAACACCGGGGAGCTGTTTTTT	CASRPGTGNTGELFF
TRBD1	-	TRBV11-3	TRBJ1-4	TGTGCCAGCAGCCCCAAACGGGGACAGCCTAATGAAAAACTGTTTTTT	CASSPKRGQPNEKLFF
-	-	TRBV30	TRBJ1-4	TGTGCCTGGAGGAGGGGAGGTGAAAAACTGTTTTTT	CAWRRGGEKLFF
TRBD2	-	TRBV5-4	TRBJ2-1	TGTGCCAGCAGCCCAGATGTGGGGGGGAATAATGAGCAGTTCTTC	CASSPDVGGNNEQFF
-	-	TRBV6-6	TRBJ2-2	TGTGCCAGCAGCCCGACTAGTCTCGCCCGGGAGCTGTTTTTT	CASSPTSLARELFF
-	-	TRBV29-1	TRBJ1-1	TGCAGCGTCGGCGCGGGGACTCGCGAAGCTTTCTTT	CSVGAGTREAFF
TRBD1	-	TRBV30	TRBJ2-1	TGTGCCACCGGGACAGGGGGGGATGAGCAGTTCTTC	CATGTGGDEQFF